This T cell receptor beta chain was obtained from a study of cytomegalovirus exposure and HLA in healthy donors. Study in general: A prior study identified 120 million or so unique TCR beta sequences from about 179 million T cells. Overall study results and limits: For presence/absence analyses, sequencing depth was assumed to be roughly uniform across donors. TCR association rates varied by HLA locus in a later analysis, with DRB1 highest and HLA-C lowest. Being productive about 87% or about 30% of the time was typical of most TCR beta V segments in an earlier analysis.

Researchers ran the PCR with 60 Vbeta and 13 Jbeta primers. Using immunoSEQ multiplex PCR, the repertoire was profiled, and TCRdb retains in-frame clones only, with some absent. The sample gives 85,000 to 100,000 clones, under 80% of which show up once; under 8% is in the top ten. This clone has just a few counts. Its cognate antigen is unknown. Germline V gene data show CDR1 as SQVTM and CDR2 as ANQGSEA. Trimming cost V 3 bases and J 0 bases; bases outside gene matches: 1. The length of the CDR3 is 14 residues. V and J are TRBV29-1 and TRBJ2-7, with 11 bases identical to TRBD1. The material sequenced was PBMCs. The TCR comes from a man aged 45 to 65 in good health and CMV-seropositive. The CDR3 protein is CSVEGTGGSYEQYF. The CDR3 nucleotides read TGCAGCGTTGAGGGGACAGGGGGCTCCTACGAGCAGTACTTC.